These 24 T cell receptor beta chains came from one sample sequenced in a study of T cells after yellow fever vaccination. MiXCR, run by TCRdb on the 5' RACE reads, gives a single entry per CDR3 protein. This table has fewer than 500,000 distinct CDR3 sequences, roughly 20% appearing once. The specimen was PBMCs, collected before the yellow fever booster vaccination. These receptors all come from a man aged 18 to 35 who received the YFV17D yellow fever vaccine.

The chain joins TRBV6-1 to TRBJ1-1; D is unclear. Germline-derived CDR1 and CDR2 are MNHNS and SASEGT. The CDR3 covers 14 residues. Trimming removed 0 bases at V and 4 bases at J, with 9 bases between. The CDR3 region has the DNA TGTGCCAGCAGTGAAGCAAAGGGTTTCACTGAAGCTTTCTTT. It encodes CASSEAKGFTEAFF.

This chain links TRBV5-1 with TRBJ1-1; TRBD1 aligns across 12 bases. CDR3 length equals 17 residues. The germline V gene has CDR1 SGHRS and CDR2 YFSETQ. The V gene end was trimmed by 3 bases and the J gene end by 5 bases; junction bases not matched to a gene: 11. As DNA, the CDR3 is TGCGCCAGCAGCTCCGCACCGGGACAGGGGGCAGTTACTGAAGCTTTCTTT. Translation gives CASSSAPGQGAVTEAFF.

CDR3 region: CASGELGQDQPQHF. In nucleotides, the CDR3 is TGTGCCAGCGGGGAGTTAGGGCAGGATCAGCCCCAGCATTTT. This chain joins TRBV2 and TRBJ1-5; D is unclear. The V gene lost 8 bases and the J gene lost 5 bases, with 16 bases spanning the gap. The germline V gene encodes CDR1 SNHLY and CDR2 FYNNEI. There are 14 residues in the CDR3.

This clonotype was observed a handful of times. The rearrangement joins TRBV4-1 to TRBJ2-3; 8 bases map to TRBD1. Germline trimming cut 1 base from V and 5 bases from J; bases unmatched to any gene: 8. Germline values: CDR1 MGHRA, CDR2 YSYEKL. The CDR3 extends over 16 amino acids. The CDR3 nucleotides read TGCGCCAGCAGCCAAGTCGGCAGGGGGCCTAAAGATACGCAGTATTTT. As protein: CASSQVGRGPKDTQYF.

The rearrangement uses TRBV19 and TRBJ2-5, with 7 bases matching TRBD1. The germline CDR1 and CDR2 sequences are LNHDA and SQIVND (reference sequence). The CDR3 length is 15 residues. The ends lost 4 bases at V and 7 bases at J; junction bases unmatched: 12. The CDR3 protein is CASSTENRGLGTQYF. The CDR3 DNA is TGTGCCAGTAGTACGGAAAACAGGGGTTTGGGGACCCAGTACTTC.

The V gene is TRBV29-1, the J gene TRBJ2-3; 7 nucleotides line up with TRBD2. Germline values: CDR1 SQVTM, CDR2 ANQGSEA. V was clipped by 6 bases and J by 6 bases; unmatched bases: 12. This CDR3 contains 14 residues. CDR3 coding DNA: TGCAGCGTGGGGGGGACGCAGGTTCTCGATACGCAGTATTTT. This encodes CSVGGTQVLDTQYF.

The chain's CDR3 is CASSQEGHRKNTEAFF. CDR3 nucleotides: TGCGCCAGCAGCCAAGAAGGTCACAGAAAGAACACTGAAGCTTTCTTT. The rearrangement joins TRBV4-1 to TRBJ1-1, with D unclear. The CDR3 covers 16 residues. Trimming stripped 0 bases from V and 1 base from J, with 12 bases between. In germline, CDR1 is MGHRA, CDR2 YSYEKL.

The gene calls are TRBV5-1 and TRBJ1-5; no clear D gene. CDR1 and CDR2 (germline): SGHRS, YFSETQ. The CDR3 has 13 residues. Trimming stripped 1 base from V and 5 bases from J, with 7 bases between. This CDR3 reads CASSLWLDQPQHF. In DNA, the CDR3 is TGCGCCAGCAGCTTGTGGCTGGATCAGCCCCAGCATTTT.

This clonotype was seen only a few times. This chain connects TRBV9 to TRBJ2-1, with TRBD2 as a possible D gene (6 bases). Germline CDR1 reads SGDLS; CDR2 reads YYNGEE. The length of the CDR3 is 14 residues. The V end was cut by 2 bases, the J end by 7 bases, with 13 bases between. The CDR3 nucleotides are TGTGCCAGCAGCGTTAGGAGGGTCAGTAATGAGCAGTTCTTC. Its translation: CASSVRRVSNEQFF. Variable domain in full (rest from reference TRBV9 and TRBJ2-1): DSGVTQTPKHLITATGQRVTLRCSPRSGDLSVYWYQQSLDQGLQFLIQYYNGEERAKGNILERFSAQQFPDLHSELNLSSLELGDSALYFCASSVRRVSNEQFFGPGTRLTVL.

CDR3 in amino acids: CASNSQGLQETQYF. The CDR3 nucleotides are TGTGCCAGCAACAGTCAGGGGCTACAAGAGACCCAGTACTTC. The chain couples TRBV6-6 to TRBJ2-5; the D gene is possibly TRBD1 (6 bases). Germline V CDR1 and CDR2: MNHNY, SVGAGI (reference sequence). Trimming removed 7 bases at V and 2 bases at J, with 14 bases between. The CDR3 runs to 14 residues.

The chain recombines TRBV15 with TRBJ2-2, with 10 bases aligning to TRBD1. The CDR3 runs 18 residues. The V segment lost 3 bases and the J segment 5 bases; nucleotides outside the gene matches: 12. The germline V gene encodes CDR1 LNHNV and CDR2 YYDKDF (reference sequence). The CDR3 DNA reads as TGTGCCACCAGCAGGCCACGCGGGACAGGGGCAAATACCGGGGAGCTGTTTTTT. As protein: CATSRPRGTGANTGELFF.

This clonotype has at least ten counts. The V and J genes are TRBV15 and TRBJ1-5; D may be TRBD1 (5 bases). The germline CDR1 and CDR2 sequences are LNHNV and YYDKDF (reference sequence). Trimming took off 6 bases at V and 2 bases at J, with 14 bases between the two ends. The CDR3 has 15 residues. CDR3 amino acids: CATRASGTGNQPQHF. The DNA of the CDR3 is TGTGCCACCAGAGCTTCGGGGACGGGCAATCAGCCCCAGCATTTT.

This clonotype was counted between two and nine times. The rearrangement joins TRBV5-1 to TRBJ1-1, with 7 bases that match TRBD1. The junction had 9 bases not matched to a gene; V was cut back by 4 bases and J by 3 bases. The CDR3 has 15 residues. The germline gives CDR1 SGHRS, CDR2 YFSETQ. The CDR3 here is CASSTGTERDTEAFF. In DNA form, the CDR3 reads TGCGCCAGCAGCACAGGGACAGAACGGGACACTGAAGCTTTCTTT.

This clonotype was counted ten times or more. The CDR3 nucleotides read TGTGCCAGCAGTCCACCAGGACTAGCGAACACCGGGGAGCTGTTTTTT. Encoded protein: CASSPPGLANTGELFF. V gene TRBV7-2 combines with J gene TRBJ2-2; TRBD2 matches 7 bases. The CDR3 length is 16 residues. Trimming took 6 bases from V and 0 from J; bases not matched to a gene: 7. The germline V gene has CDR1 SGHTA and CDR2 FQGNSA.

The rearrangement links TRBV20-1 to TRBJ2-3, with 8 bases that match TRBD1. CDR3 length: 14 amino acids. V trimming: 4 bases; J trimming: 6 bases; junction bases outside the gene matches: 9. Germline V gene data show CDR1 as DFQATT and CDR2 as SNEGSKA (reference sequence). For the CDR3, the DNA is TGCAGTGCTATGGGGACAGGAAAGCTTGATACGCAGTATTTT. Protein: CSAMGTGKLDTQYF.

The table lists this clonotype with a few counts. This chain connects TRBV5-1 to TRBJ1-6; no definite D call. Germline lookup yields CDR1 SGHRS and CDR2 YFSETQ. The V end lost 1 base, the J end lost 7 bases, and 12 bases lay between the germline ends. The CDR3 spans 15 residues. The CDR3 DNA reads TGCGCCAGCAGCTTGAGCATCTTTCTCAATTCACCCCTCCACTTT. Amino acid sequence: CASSLSIFLNSPLHF.

This clonotype was counted at least ten times. The rearrangement links TRBV4-1 to TRBJ2-7; no clear D. The CDR3 covers 12 residues. CDR1 and CDR2 from the germline V gene are MGHRA and YSYEKL. With 1 base removed from V and 2 bases from J, the gap between germline ends came to 3 bases. The CDR3 DNA is TGCGCCAGCAGCCAAGGGGCCTACGAGCAGTACTTC. Protein: CASSQGAYEQYF.

This chain joins TRBV27 and TRBJ1-2, with 9 bases matching TRBD1. Trimming cost V 6 bases and J 6 bases; bases outside gene matches: 14. The germline V gene has CDR1 MNHEY and CDR2 SMNVEV (reference sequence). The CDR3 covers 16 residues. CDR3 sequence (DNA): TGTGCCAGCAGGGACTCCGGGACAGGGATCCGCAATGGCTACACCTTC. Encoded protein: CASRDSGTGIRNGYTF.

This clonotype was counted between two and nine times. The rearrangement joins TRBV20-1 to TRBJ1-1, with no clear D. The V and J ends lost 6 bases and 3 bases respectively, with 11 bases between them. CDR1 is DFQATT and CDR2 is SNEGSKA in the germline V gene (reference sequence). The CDR3 totals 12 residues. The CDR3 DNA is TGCAGTGCCAAAGACACTGACACTGAAGCTTTCTTT. The encoded protein is CSAKDTDTEAFF.

This clonotype showed up just a few times. The chain joins TRBV12-3 or TRBV12-4 to TRBJ1-2; 7 bases are shared with TRBD1. The CDR3 is 16 residues long. V lost 6 bases, J lost 5 bases, and 15 bases stayed unmatched. CDR3 DNA sequence: TGTGCCAGCAGCGAAACAACAGGGGTATTCGGTTATGGCTACACCTTC. Its translation: CASSETTGVFGYGYTF.

This clonotype was seen a few times. The chain carries TRBV6-2 or TRBV6-3 and TRBJ1-6; no clear D gene. V lost 0 bases and J lost 9, with 12 bases in between. The CDR3 loop spans 15 amino acids. Looked up from germline, CDR1 is MNHEY and CDR2 is SVGEGT. This chain's CDR3 is CASSYSIGRGSPLHF. CDR3 nucleotide sequence: TGTGCCAGCAGTTACTCGATAGGGAGAGGTTCACCCCTCCACTTT.

This clonotype has just a few counts. This chain connects TRBV12-3 or TRBV12-4 to TRBJ1-1; TRBD1 matches 8 bases. The J segment lost 3 bases and the V segment lost 8 bases, leaving 2 bases of the junction unmatched. The CDR3 sequence is 12 residues long. As DNA, the CDR3 is TGTGCCAGCGCAGGGGGCTACACTGAAGCTTTCTTT. Amino acid sequence: CASAGGYTEAFF.

The CDR3 loop is CASGLPDRRISSSLGYNEQFF. CDR3 nucleotides: TGTGCCAGCGGACTCCCCGACCGCCGGATTTCGTCCTCCCTCGGTTACAATGAGCAGTTCTTC. J is TRBJ2-1 and V is TRBV28; maybe TRBD2 (5 bases). The length of the CDR3 is 21 residues. Trimming removed 8 bases from V and 4 bases from J, with 36 bases in between. The V gene's germline CDR1 is MDHEN and CDR2 SYDVKM. Supplemented by reference TRBV28 and TRBJ2-1, the full variable domain reads DVKVTQSSRYLVKRTGEKVFLECVQDMDHENMFWYRQDPGLGLRLIYFSYDVKMKEKGDIPEGYSVSREKKERFSLILESASTNQTSMYLCASGLPDRRISSSLGYNEQFFGPGTRLTVL.

The CDR3 region is CASSAVGVTGELFF. CDR3 DNA: TGTGCCAGCAGCGCTGTTGGTGTCACCGGGGAGCTGTTTTTT. The chain uses TRBV7-3 and TRBJ2-2; no firm D call. Germline-derived CDR1 and CDR2 are SGHTA and FQGTGA. This CDR3 has 14 amino acids. Trimming stripped 5 bases from V and 4 bases from J, with 11 bases between.